Below, 10 T cell receptor beta chains from the same sample are listed, as sequenced in a study of Graves' ophthalmopathy and Graves' hyperthyroidism (dated by TCRdb to between 2017 and 2018). The run used an Illumina HiSeq 2000. For repertoire sequencing, the TCR beta CDR3 regions were amplified from RNA transcripts. A first-round RT-PCR used HTBI primers with the Qiagen OneStep RT-PCR kit, followed by a second-round multiplex PCR, size selection and purification. The public reads were reprocessed in TCRdb via fastp at Q25 and MiXCR, keeping in-frame beta chains. When rows share a CDR3 protein, they turn into one entry using the most common DNA and genes. The sample includes a few hundred thousand distinct CDR3 sequences, with roughly 15% observed a single time. The ten largest clones take up more than 9% of the sample. Sequencing was done on a sample of peripheral blood. All receptors derive from an adult man with Graves' ophthalmopathy.

This clonotype was counted many times. This chain uses TRBV7-3 with TRBJ2-2; D perhaps matches TRBD1 (6 bases). The CDR3 sequence is 13 residues long. V dropped 4 bases and J dropped 7 bases, with 10 bases sitting between them. Per the germline V gene, CDR1 is SGHTA and CDR2 is FQGTGA. The CDR3 is CASSSDRLGELFF. The DNA of the CDR3 is TGTGCCAGCAGCTCGGACAGACTCGGGGAGCTGTTTTTT.

This clonotype appeared many times. The chain recombines TRBV4-2 with TRBJ1-2, with 11 bases lining up with TRBD1. Looked up from germline, CDR1 is LGHNA and CDR2 is YNFKEQ. The CDR3 totals 14 residues. With 4 bases clipped from V and 4 bases from J, the junction kept 2 bases outside the gene matches. The DNA for the CDR3 is TGTGCCAGCAGCCCAGGGACAGGGGGCTATGGCTACACCTTC. Residues: CASSPGTGGYGYTF.

Many counts were recorded for this clonotype. The rearrangement uses TRBV6-5 and TRBJ2-7, with 12 bases fitting TRBD2. The V gene end was trimmed by 4 bases and the J gene end by 6 bases; junction bases not matched to a gene: 7. The CDR3 totals 15 residues. Germline values: CDR1 MNHEY, CDR2 SVGAGI. The CDR3 reads CASSLQTSGGGEQYF. Here the CDR3 DNA reads TGTGCCAGCAGTTTACAGACTAGCGGGGGTGGCGAGCAGTACTTC.

This clonotype was detected ten times or more. This chain uses TRBV7-2 with TRBJ1-2; the D gene is possibly TRBD1 (5 bases). CDR3 size: 12 residues. Germline values: CDR1 SGHTA, CDR2 FQGNSA. V dropped 6 bases and J dropped 6 bases, with 11 bases sitting between them. CDR3 DNA sequence: TGTGCCAGCAGTTGGACACGGCATGGCTACACCTTC. Amino acid sequence: CASSWTRHGYTF.

This clonotype was counted at least ten times. A much larger clone differs by one base, so this may be a read error. V is TRBV7-2 and J is TRBJ2-7; no clear D. V lost 5 bases and J lost 2, with 16 bases in between. Germline-derived CDR1 and CDR2 are SGHTA and FQGNSA. The CDR3 covers 15 residues. CDR3: CASSEDWPEAYEQYF. The CDR3, as DNA: TGTGCCAGCAGCGAAGACTGGCCCGAAGCCTACGAGCAGTACTTC.

This clonotype was detected ten times or more. This chain uses TRBV24-1 with TRBJ2-7, with TRBD1 matching over 7 bases. Germline CDR1 and CDR2: KGHDR and SFDVKD. The CDR3 sequence is 15 residues long. V shed 4 bases, J shed 5 bases, and the junction held 10 bases outside the gene matches. In nucleotides, the CDR3 is TGTGCCACCAGTGAGCGACAGGGTGATCGCCACGAGCAGTACTTC. The encoded protein is CATSERQGDRHEQYF.

At least ten counts were recorded for this clonotype. The chain uses TRBV7-6 and TRBJ2-3; D remains unclear. The CDR3 contains 16 residues. Germline V gene data show CDR1 as SGHVS and CDR2 as FNYEAQ. V was pared by 2 bases and J by 6 bases, with 18 bases between. The CDR3: CASSLRGSSLGDTQYF. CDR3 nucleotides: TGTGCCAGCAGCTTAAGAGGAAGCTCCCTCGGTGATACGCAGTATTTT.

This clonotype was seen ten or more times. A junction boundary mismatches the germline segment, possibly from a read error. The CDR3 nucleotides read TGTGCCAGCAGACCGGGACTAGCGGGAGAATTGTACGAGCAGCACTTC. Its translation is CASRPGLAGELYEQHF. V usage is TRBV27 and J usage is TRBJ2-7; 14 bases line up with TRBD2. The CDR3 is made up of 16 amino acids. Germline V gene lookup returns CDR1 MNHEY and CDR2 SMNVEV (reference sequence).

This clonotype was recorded at least ten times. This CDR3 reads CASSLVLQRSGKGHEQFF. CDR3 in DNA: TGTGCCAGCAGCTTAGTGCTTCAGAGGTCAGGGAAGGGCCATGAGCAGTTCTTC. V usage is TRBV7-2 and J usage is TRBJ2-1; weak D call: TRBD1 (5 bases). CDR1 SGHTA and CDR2 FQGNSA come from the germline V gene. Trimming stripped 1 base from V and 8 bases from J, with 24 bases between. This CDR3 spans 18 amino acids.

The table lists this clonotype with many counts. The rearrangement links TRBV20-1 to TRBJ1-5, with a possible D match to TRBD1 (5 bases). The V gene's germline CDR1 is DFQATT and CDR2 SNEGSKA (reference sequence). V lost 3 bases and J lost 7, with 13 bases in between. This CDR3 comprises 13 residues. The CDR3 reads CSASPLGGQPQHF. CDR3 DNA sequence: TGCAGTGCTAGTCCTTTGGGGGGGCAGCCCCAGCATTTT.